This T cell receptor (beta chain) came from a study of blood T cell repertoires in COVID-19 (dated by TCRdb to between 2020 and 2021). At the level of the whole study: Samples from collaborators originated in the United States, Italy and Spain and spanned both the acute and convalescent phases of COVID-19. HLA class I and class II types, where available, came from metadata supplied by the sample provider rather than from assay-based typing. Deeply sampled blood TCRbeta repertoires from subjects exposed to, actively infected with, or recovered from COVID-19 were included in the dataset. Sample metadata almost always included a de-identified subject ID, COVID-19 status, age in years and sex. Samples came from the ongoing ImmuneRACE study (first 160 participants) plus 1,254 subjects from 6 global collaborators. The material from the prospective study consisted of cDNA or gDNA derived from T cells, B-cell-depleted T cells, or PBMCs. A freely available public database, intended as a resource for researchers studying the immune response to SARS-CoV-2, is where the repertoires were released. Study-wide conclusions, independent of this receptor: The amount of clinical and demographic metadata varied by source and participant and was provided uncurated.

TCRbeta CDR3 regions were amplified from genomic DNA by means of the immunoSEQ Assay, a bias-controlled multiplex PCR. For the original study's pipeline: The number of nucleated cells in each sample was estimated by amplification of reference gene primers within the assay. To quantify the absolute abundance of each unique TCRbeta CDR3 rearrangement, sequence reads were collapsed and filtered. For each sample, productive Simpson clonality was calculated as the square root of Simpson's diversity index across productive rearrangements. This immuneACCESS table, as held by TCRdb, lists in-frame sequences with V and J called but not all clones. Of the missing ones, under half trace to an unresolved V gene in checked studies; the others have no known cause. That table supplies the V and J calls and clone size; D and trimming were determined from the DNA. Recorded for this sample are 310,000 or so clones; around 90% of them occurred a single time. More than 8.5% of the sample comes from the top ten.

With respect to this clone: The antigen it recognizes is unknown. Base qualities are missing; no much larger clone stands one base away.

Enrolling through a virtual design, the prospective study's participants ranged in age from about 18 to 89 years and lived across roughly 24 United States geographic areas. In the prospective study, cohorts were assigned on the basis of participant-reported clinical history obtained from a screening survey and a study questionnaire. For ImmuneRACE Cohort 3, a participant was defined as recovered based on two consecutive negative NP/OP PCR tests, clearance by a healthcare professional, or resolution of symptoms. Mobile phlebotomists in the prospective study collected whole blood, serum and a nasopharyngeal or oropharyngeal swab from every participant. Over an approximately two-month period, participants in the prospective study had the option of providing additional blood draws and questionnaires. Before DNA extraction, blood samples from the prospective study were shipped at room temperature or frozen.

CDR1 and CDR2 were assigned from the germline V gene as LGHNA and YNFKEQ. Inclusive of the bounding cysteine and phenylalanine, the CDR3 is 17 residues long. Just the 51-base CDR3 DNA is kept, in frame starting at base 1. V is trimmed back by 5 bases and J by 4 bases, and the junction contains 11 bases that no gene match accounts for. The V gene is TRBV4-2 and the J gene is TRBJ2-1, with 10 bases in between that match TRBD2. This sequence was found in a young woman who had recovered from COVID-19. Source material: PBMCs or T cells enriched from blood (not recorded which). The CDR3 protein is CASSSRAGTSVYNEQFF. The DNA reads as follows: TGTGCCAGCAGCTCCAGGGCCGGGACTAGCGTATACAATGAGCAGTTCTTC.